This note documents a single T cell receptor beta chain sequence. This entry is derived from a study of blood T cell repertoires in COVID-19. Study-wide background: Samples taken during acute and convalescent COVID-19 were collected in the United States, Italy and Spain. PBMCs, B-cell-depleted T cells, or T cells were the source of the cDNA or gDNA that made up the material.

This CDR3 comprises 16 residues. Trimming took 3 bases from V and 0 from J, leaving 16 bases between them. In the original processing: Amplification with reference gene primers provided the estimates of nucleated cell counts. Clones were read by immunoSEQ multiplex PCR, and TCRdb kept only the in-frame ones, dropping some. For V, J and clone size, that table is used; D and trimming come from the DNA. The data show 220,000 or so clones, approximately 84% seen once. The receptor was isolated from a woman of 80 years or more with acute or convalescent COVID-19. Sequences were obtained from peripheral blood. J is TRBJ2-7 and V is TRBV5-3; D unclear. Being an ORF, TRBV5-3 has a function that is uncertain. The CDR3 protein is CARSSQTLPCSYEQYF. The CDR3 DNA reads TGTGCCAGAAGCTCCCAGACACTTCCCTGCTCCTACGAGCAGTACTTC.